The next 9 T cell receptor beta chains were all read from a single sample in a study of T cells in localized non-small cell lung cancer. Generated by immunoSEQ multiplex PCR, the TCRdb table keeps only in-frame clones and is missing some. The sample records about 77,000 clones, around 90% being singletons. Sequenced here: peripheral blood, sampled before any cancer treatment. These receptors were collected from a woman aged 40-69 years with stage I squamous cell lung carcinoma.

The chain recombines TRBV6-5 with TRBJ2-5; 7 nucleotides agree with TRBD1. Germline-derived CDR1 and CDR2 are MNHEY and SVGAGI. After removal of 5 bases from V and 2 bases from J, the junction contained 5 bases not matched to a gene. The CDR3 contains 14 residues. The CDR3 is CASSLQGLQETQYF. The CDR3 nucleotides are TGTGCCAGCAGTCTACAGGGGTTGCAAGAGACCCAGTACTTC.

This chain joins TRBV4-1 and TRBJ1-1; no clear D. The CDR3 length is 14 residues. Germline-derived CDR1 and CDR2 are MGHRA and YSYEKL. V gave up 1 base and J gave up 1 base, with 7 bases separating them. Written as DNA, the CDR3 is TGCGCCAGCAGCCAAGCGGTCACGAACACTGAAGCTTTCTTT. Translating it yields CASSQAVTNTEAFF.

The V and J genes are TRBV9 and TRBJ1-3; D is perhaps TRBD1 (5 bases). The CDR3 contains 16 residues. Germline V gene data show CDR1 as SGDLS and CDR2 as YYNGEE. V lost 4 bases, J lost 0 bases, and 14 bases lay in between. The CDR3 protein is CASSKDRGLSGNTIYF. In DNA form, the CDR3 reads TGTGCCAGCAGCAAAGATAGGGGCCTCTCTGGAAACACCATATATTTT.

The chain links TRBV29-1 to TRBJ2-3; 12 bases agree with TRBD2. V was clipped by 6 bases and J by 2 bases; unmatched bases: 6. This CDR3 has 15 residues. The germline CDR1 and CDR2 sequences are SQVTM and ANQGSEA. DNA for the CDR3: TGCAGCGTACAAACTAGCGGGGGGTTCACAGATACGCAGTATTTT. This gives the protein CSVQTSGGFTDTQYF.

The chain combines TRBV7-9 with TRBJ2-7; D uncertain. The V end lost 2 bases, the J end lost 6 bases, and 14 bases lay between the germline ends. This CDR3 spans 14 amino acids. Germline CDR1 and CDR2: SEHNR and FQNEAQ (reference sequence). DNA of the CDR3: TGTGCCAGCAGCTTATTTCTAGACCGTGCCGAGCAGTACTTC. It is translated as CASSLFLDRAEQYF.

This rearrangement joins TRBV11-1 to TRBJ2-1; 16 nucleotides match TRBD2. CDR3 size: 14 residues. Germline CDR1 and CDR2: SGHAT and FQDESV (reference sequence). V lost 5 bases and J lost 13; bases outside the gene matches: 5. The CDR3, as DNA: TGTGCCAGCAGCAACGGGACTAGCGGGGGGGGACAGTTCTTC. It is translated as CASSNGTSGGGQFF.

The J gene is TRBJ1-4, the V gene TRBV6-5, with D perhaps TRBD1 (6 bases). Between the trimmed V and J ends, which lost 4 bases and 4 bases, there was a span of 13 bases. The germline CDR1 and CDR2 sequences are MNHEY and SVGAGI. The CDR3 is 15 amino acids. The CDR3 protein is CASSSPRGLNEKLFF. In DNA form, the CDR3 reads TGTGCCAGCAGTTCCCCCCGGGGGCTTAATGAAAAACTGTTTTTT.

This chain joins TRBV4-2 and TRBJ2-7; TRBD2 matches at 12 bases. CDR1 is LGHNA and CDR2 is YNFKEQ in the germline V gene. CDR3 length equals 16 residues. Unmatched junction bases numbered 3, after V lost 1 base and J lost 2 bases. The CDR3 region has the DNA TGTGCCAGCAGCCAAGCAGCTAGCGGGGGGGCCTACGAGCAGTACTTC. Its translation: CASSQAASGGAYEQYF.

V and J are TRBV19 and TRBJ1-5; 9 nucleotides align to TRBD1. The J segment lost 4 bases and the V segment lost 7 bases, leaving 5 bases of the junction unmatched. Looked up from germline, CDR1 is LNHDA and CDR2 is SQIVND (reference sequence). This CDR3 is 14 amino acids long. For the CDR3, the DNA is TGTGCCAGTACCTTGACAGGGGGGAATCAGCCCCAGCATTTT. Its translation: CASTLTGGNQPQHF.